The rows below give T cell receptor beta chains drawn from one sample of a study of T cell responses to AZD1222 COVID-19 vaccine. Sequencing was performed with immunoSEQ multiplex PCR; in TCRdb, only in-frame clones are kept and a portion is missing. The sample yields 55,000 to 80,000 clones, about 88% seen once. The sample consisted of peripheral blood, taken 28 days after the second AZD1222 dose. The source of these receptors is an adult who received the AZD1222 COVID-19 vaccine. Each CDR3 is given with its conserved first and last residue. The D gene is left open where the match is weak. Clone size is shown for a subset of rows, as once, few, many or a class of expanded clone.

cdr3_aa: CANPRSTSGGQETQYF
cdr3_nt: TGCGCCAATCCCAGAAGTACATCAGGGGGTCAAGAGACCCAGTACTTC
d_call: TRBD1
v_call: TRBV10-1
clone_size: .
j_call: TRBJ2-5

cdr3_aa: CAISESLVGGSSYEQYF
cdr3_nt: TGTGCCATCAGTGAGTCGTTGGTTGGGGGGAGCTCCTACGAGCAGTACTTC
d_call: .
v_call: TRBV10-3
clone_size: .
j_call: TRBJ2-7

cdr3_aa: CASSYSGQRTGELFF
cdr3_nt: TGTGCCAGCAGTTACTCGGGACAGCGAACCGGGGAGCTGTTTTTT
d_call: TRBD1
v_call: TRBV6-6
clone_size: .
j_call: TRBJ2-2

cdr3_aa: CASSYSRTADGYTF
cdr3_nt: TGTGCCAGCAGTTACTCCAGGACGGCGGATGGCTACACCTTC
d_call: .
v_call: TRBV6-2/TRBV6-3
clone_size: .
j_call: TRBJ1-2

cdr3_aa: CASNLDRNNEQFF
cdr3_nt: TGTGCCAGCAACCTCGACAGGAACAATGAGCAGTTCTTC
d_call: .
v_call: TRBV2
clone_size: .
j_call: TRBJ2-1

cdr3_aa: CASSYSEGGSLDEQYF
cdr3_nt: TGTGCCAGCAGTTACTCAGAAGGAGGCTCCCTCGACGAGCAGTACTTC
d_call: .
v_call: TRBV6-2/TRBV6-3
clone_size: once
j_call: TRBJ2-7

cdr3_aa: CASSFDYSPLHF
cdr3_nt: TGTGCCAGCAGCTTTGATTATTCACCCCTCCACTTT
d_call: .
v_call: TRBV7-9
clone_size: once
j_call: TRBJ1-6

cdr3_aa: CASSPSNRGSEAFF
cdr3_nt: TGTGCCAGCTCACCCTCGAACAGGGGATCTGAAGCTTTCTTT
d_call: TRBD1
v_call: TRBV18
clone_size: .
j_call: TRBJ1-1

cdr3_aa: CASSLEPGTRGETQYF
cdr3_nt: TGTGCCAGCAGCCTTGAACCGGGAACTAGAGGAGAGACCCAGTACTTC
d_call: .
v_call: TRBV7-3
clone_size: .
j_call: TRBJ2-5

cdr3_aa: CASSYKDGYEQYF
cdr3_nt: TGTGCCAGCAGTTACAAGGACGGCTACGAGCAGTACTTC
d_call: .
v_call: TRBV6-5
clone_size: .
j_call: TRBJ2-7

cdr3_aa: CASSLSLGSPDTQYF
cdr3_nt: TGTGCCAGCAGCTTATCTCTAGGGAGCCCAGATACGCAGTATTTT
d_call: .
v_call: TRBV7-6
clone_size: .
j_call: TRBJ2-3

cdr3_aa: CASQARTGNSYEQYF
cdr3_nt: TGTGCCTCCCAAGCCAGGACCGGAAACTCCTACGAGCAGTACTTC
d_call: .
v_call: TRBV11-3
clone_size: .
j_call: TRBJ2-7

cdr3_aa: CASSLVSANTGELFF
cdr3_nt: TGTGCCAGCAGCTTAGTTAGCGCGAACACCGGGGAGCTGTTTTTT
d_call: .
v_call: TRBV7-3
clone_size: .
j_call: TRBJ2-2

cdr3_aa: CASSLRVGEKLFF
cdr3_nt: TGTGCCAGCTCCCTCAGAGTTGGTGAAAAACTGTTTTTT
d_call: .
v_call: TRBV18
clone_size: .
j_call: TRBJ1-4

cdr3_aa: CAGQGTYEQYF
cdr3_nt: TGTGCCGGCCAGGGCACCTACGAGCAGTACTTC
d_call: .
v_call: TRBV21-1
clone_size: few
j_call: TRBJ2-7

cdr3_aa: CASSARLAGGPATSYNEQFF
cdr3_nt: TGTGCCAGCAGCGCCAGACTAGCGGGAGGGCCGGCTACATCCTACAATGAGCAGTTCTTC
d_call: TRBD2
v_call: TRBV9
clone_size: .
j_call: TRBJ2-1

cdr3_aa: CASRGAGTPSNQPQHF
cdr3_nt: TGTGCCAGCAGGGGTGCCGGGACCCCAAGCAATCAGCCCCAGCATTTT
d_call: .
v_call: TRBV28
clone_size: .
j_call: TRBJ1-5

cdr3_aa: CASSLASSGNTIYF
cdr3_nt: TGTGCCAGCAGTCTGGCGAGCTCTGGAAACACCATATATTTT
d_call: .
v_call: TRBV27
clone_size: .
j_call: TRBJ1-3

cdr3_aa: CASSRDFLYEQYF
cdr3_nt: TGTGCCAGCAGTCGGGACTTTCTCTACGAGCAGTACTTC
d_call: .
v_call: TRBV5-8
clone_size: .
j_call: TRBJ2-7

cdr3_aa: CASSLMGVPSYEQYF
cdr3_nt: TGTGCCAGCAGCTTAATGGGGGTTCCGTCCTACGAGCAGTACTTC
d_call: .
v_call: TRBV7-3
clone_size: .
j_call: TRBJ2-7

cdr3_aa: CASSQRELAGGSYEQYF
cdr3_nt: TGCGCCAGCAGCCAACGGGAACTAGCGGGAGGATCCTACGAGCAGTACTTC
d_call: TRBD2
v_call: TRBV4-1
clone_size: .
j_call: TRBJ2-7

cdr3_aa: CASSSGVGQPQHF
cdr3_nt: TGTGCCAGCAGCTCAGGGGTAGGTCAGCCCCAGCATTTT
d_call: .
v_call: TRBV11-2
clone_size: .
j_call: TRBJ1-5

cdr3_aa: CASSIGGQENEKLFF
cdr3_nt: TGTGCCAGTAGTATAGGGGGACAGGAGAATGAAAAACTGTTTTTT
d_call: TRBD1
v_call: TRBV19
clone_size: .
j_call: TRBJ1-4

cdr3_aa: CASSQDGWGEQYF
cdr3_nt: TGTGCCAGCAGCCAAGATGGGTGGGGAGAGCAGTACTTC
d_call: .
v_call: TRBV14
clone_size: .
j_call: TRBJ2-7

cdr3_aa: CASAQMRRQPQHF
cdr3_nt: TGTGCTAGTGCCCAGATGCGACGGCAGCCCCAGCATTTT
d_call: .
v_call: TRBV12-5
clone_size: .
j_call: TRBJ1-5

cdr3_aa: CASSLANVRGQGKNYGYTF
cdr3_nt: TGTGCCAGCAGCTTGGCCAACGTAAGGGGACAGGGTAAGAACTATGGCTACACCTTC
d_call: TRBD1
v_call: TRBV5-4
clone_size: .
j_call: TRBJ1-2

cdr3_aa: CASSLGYGYTF
cdr3_nt: TGTGCCAGCAGCTTGGGGTACGGCTACACCTTC
d_call: .
v_call: TRBV5-6
clone_size: .
j_call: TRBJ1-2

cdr3_aa: CASSPVALEGYTF
cdr3_nt: TGTGCCAGCAGCCCCGTCGCACTCGAGGGCTACACCTTC
d_call: .
v_call: TRBV7-9
clone_size: few
j_call: TRBJ1-2

cdr3_aa: CASSHPSGAFTGELFF
cdr3_nt: TGCGCCAGCAGCCATCCTAGCGGGGCTTTCACCGGGGAGCTGTTTTTT
d_call: TRBD2
v_call: TRBV4-3
clone_size: .
j_call: TRBJ2-2

cdr3_aa: CASSFSRTSGNPNEQFF
cdr3_nt: TGTGCCAGCAGCTTTTCTCGGACTAGCGGGAATCCCAATGAGCAGTTCTTC
d_call: TRBD2
v_call: TRBV11-3
clone_size: .
j_call: TRBJ2-1

cdr3_aa: CASSAPLGQEGTEAFF
cdr3_nt: TGTGCCAGCAGCGCTCCCCTAGGGCAGGAAGGCACTGAAGCTTTCTTT
d_call: .
v_call: TRBV9
clone_size: .
j_call: TRBJ1-1

cdr3_aa: CATSRVGNTEAFF
cdr3_nt: TGTGCCACCAGCAGAGTCGGGAACACTGAAGCTTTCTTT
d_call: .
v_call: TRBV15
clone_size: .
j_call: TRBJ1-1

cdr3_aa: CASSEGGAEAFF
cdr3_nt: TGTGCCAGCAGTGAGGGCGGGGCTGAAGCTTTCTTT
d_call: .
v_call: TRBV2
clone_size: once
j_call: TRBJ1-1

cdr3_aa: CASLGGGVRGEAFF
cdr3_nt: TGTGCCAGCCTCGGGGGAGGGGTGAGGGGTGAAGCTTTCTTT
d_call: .
v_call: TRBV5-5
clone_size: .
j_call: TRBJ1-1

cdr3_aa: CACLSSGSPSTNTGELFF
cdr3_nt: TGTGCCTGCCTTTCCAGTGGGAGTCCTAGCACAAACACCGGGGAGCTGTTTTTT
d_call: .
v_call: TRBV30
clone_size: once
j_call: TRBJ2-2